This T cell receptor beta chain is from a study of T cell responses to AZD1222 COVID-19 vaccine. At the level of the study: Second-dose intervals of approximately 4 or approximately 12 weeks were pooled. Points from the study as a whole: A rise in Spike-specific TCR breadth and depth followed two AZD1222 doses. Unmutated variant regions reportedly attract nearly half of all spike-specific TCRs.

The table came from immunoSEQ multiplex PCR; TCRdb's copy has only in-frame clones and leaves some out. There are about 94,000 clones in the sample; nearly 90% occur only once, and more than 10% lies in the top ten. To note about this clone: The antigen remains undetermined.

The sequence derives from an adult in good health. The material sequenced was peripheral blood, taken on day 0 of AZD1222 vaccination.

Written as DNA, the CDR3 is TGTGCCAGCAGTTACTCGAAGAAGGGCTATTATGGCTACACCTTC. It codes for CASSYSKKGYYGYTF. The chain couples TRBV6-5 to TRBJ1-2; D is undetermined. Trimming took off 0 bases at V and 5 bases at J, with 13 bases between the two ends. This CDR3 comprises 15 residues. Germline lookup yields CDR1 MNHEY and CDR2 SVGAGI.